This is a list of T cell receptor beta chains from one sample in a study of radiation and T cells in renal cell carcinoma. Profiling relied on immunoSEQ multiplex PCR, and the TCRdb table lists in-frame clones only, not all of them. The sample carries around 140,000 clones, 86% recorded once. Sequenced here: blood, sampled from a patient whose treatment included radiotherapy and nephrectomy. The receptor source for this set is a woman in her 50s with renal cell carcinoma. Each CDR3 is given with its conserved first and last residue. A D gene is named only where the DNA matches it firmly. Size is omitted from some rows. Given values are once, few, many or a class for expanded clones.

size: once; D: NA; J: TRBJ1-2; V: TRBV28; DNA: TGTGCCAGCACTAGCAGTTCGGGGCAGACGCTCTATGGCTACACCTTC; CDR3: CASTSSSGQTLYGYTF
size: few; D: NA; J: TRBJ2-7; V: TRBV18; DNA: TGTGCCAGCTCACCCGGCGCCAAGGAGGACTACGAGCAGTACTTC; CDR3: CASSPGAKEDYEQYF
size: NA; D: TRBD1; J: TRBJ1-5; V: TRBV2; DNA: TGTGCCAGCAGTGGACAGGGAGGAAATAGCAATCAGCCCCAGCATTTT; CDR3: CASSGQGGNSNQPQHF
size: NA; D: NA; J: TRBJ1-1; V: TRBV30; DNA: TGTGCCTGGATTATGCTTGAAGCTTTCTTT; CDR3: CAWIMLEAFF
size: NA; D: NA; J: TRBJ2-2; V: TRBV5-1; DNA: TGCGCCAGCAGCACCGGGAGCACGAACACCGGGGAGCTGTTTTTT; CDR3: CASSTGSTNTGELFF
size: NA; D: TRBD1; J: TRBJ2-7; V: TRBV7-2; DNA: TGTGCCAGCAGCTTAGAGGACAGGGACGAGCAGTACTTC; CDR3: CASSLEDRDEQYF
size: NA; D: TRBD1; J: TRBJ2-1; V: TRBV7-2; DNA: TGTGCCAGCAGCCCACGGACAGGGGGATACAATGAGCAGTTCTTC; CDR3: CASSPRTGGYNEQFF
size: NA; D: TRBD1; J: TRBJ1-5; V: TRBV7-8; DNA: TGTGCCAGCAGCTTGGTGGACAGGGACCATCAGCCCCAGCATTTT; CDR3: CASSLVDRDHQPQHF
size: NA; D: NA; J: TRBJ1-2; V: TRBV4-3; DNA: TGCGCCAGCAGCCAAGGACCTTGGGTATCCGATGGCTACACCTTC; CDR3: CASSQGPWVSDGYTF
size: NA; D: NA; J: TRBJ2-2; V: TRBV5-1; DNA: TGCGCCAGCACCCCCGGGTGGGTGGACACCGGGGAGCTGTTTTTT; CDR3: CASTPGWVDTGELFF
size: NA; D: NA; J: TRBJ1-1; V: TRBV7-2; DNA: TGTGCCAGCAGGTCCGCCAGCTTGAACACTGAAGCTTTCTTT; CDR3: CASRSASLNTEAFF
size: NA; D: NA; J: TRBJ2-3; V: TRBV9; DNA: TGTGCCAGCAGCCGGGTCGGTGATACGCAGTATTTT; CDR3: CASSRVGDTQYF
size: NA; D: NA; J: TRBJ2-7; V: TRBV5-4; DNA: TGTGCCAGCAGCTCTTACAGGGACTACGAGCAGTACTTC; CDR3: CASSSYRDYEQYF
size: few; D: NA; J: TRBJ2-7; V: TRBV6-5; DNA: TGTGCCAGCAGTTACTTCTACGAGCAGTACTTC; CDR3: CASSYFYEQYF
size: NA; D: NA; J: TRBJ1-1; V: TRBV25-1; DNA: TGTGCCAGCAGTGATCTCAGGGGAGCCGAAGCTTTCTTT; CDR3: CASSDLRGAEAFF
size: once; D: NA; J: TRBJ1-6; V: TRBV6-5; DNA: TGTGCCAGCAGCCTGGACCGATCCGCCCTCCACTTT; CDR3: CASSLDRSALHF
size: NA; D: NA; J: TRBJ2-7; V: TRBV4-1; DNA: TGCGCCAGCAGCCAAGGTCGCCAGGGGTACGAGCAGTACTTC; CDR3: CASSQGRQGYEQYF
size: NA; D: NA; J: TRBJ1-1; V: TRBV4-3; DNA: TGCGCCAGCAGCCAAGTCCGTCGGGTTGTCACTGAAGCTTTCTTT; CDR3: CASSQVRRVVTEAFF
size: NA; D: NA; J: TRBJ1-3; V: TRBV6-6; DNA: TGTGCCAGCAGTTTTGGAATTGCTGGAAACACCATATATTTT; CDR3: CASSFGIAGNTIYF
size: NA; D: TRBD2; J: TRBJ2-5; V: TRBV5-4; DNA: TGTGCCAGCAGTCGGGGGCTAGCGGGGCAAGAGACCCAGTACTTC; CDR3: CASSRGLAGQETQYF
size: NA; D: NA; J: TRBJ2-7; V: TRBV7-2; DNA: TGTGCCAGCAGCTTAGTCGGTTACGAGCAGTACTTC; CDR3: CASSLVGYEQYF
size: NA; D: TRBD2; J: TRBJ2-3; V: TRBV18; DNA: TGTGCCAGCTCACCACCGGCTAGCGGGAGGTCAAATACGCAGTATTTT; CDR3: CASSPPASGRSNTQYF
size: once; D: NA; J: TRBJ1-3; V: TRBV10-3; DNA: TGTGCCATCAGTGCGGGAAACACCATATATTTT; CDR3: CAISAGNTIYF
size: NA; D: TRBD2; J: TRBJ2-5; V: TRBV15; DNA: TGTGCCACCAGCACAGGACTAGCGGAAGAGACCCAGTACTTC; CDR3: CATSTGLAEETQYF
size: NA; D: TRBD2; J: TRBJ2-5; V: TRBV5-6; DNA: TGTGCCAGCAGTTTTGATGAAGCGGGAGGCCAAGAGACCCAGTACTTC; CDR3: CASSFDEAGGQETQYF
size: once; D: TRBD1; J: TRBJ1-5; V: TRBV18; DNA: TGTGCCAGCTCACTAGGGACAGGGGATGAGCCCCAGCATTTT; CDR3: CASSLGTGDEPQHF
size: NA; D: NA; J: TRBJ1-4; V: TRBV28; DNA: TGTGCCAGCAGCCCAAGGCCGACTAATGAAAAACTGTTTTTT; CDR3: CASSPRPTNEKLFF
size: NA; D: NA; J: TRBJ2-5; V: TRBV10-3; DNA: TGTGCCATCAGTAAAGCCGGGCTCCTACAAGAGACCCAGTACTTC; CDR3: CAISKAGLLQETQYF
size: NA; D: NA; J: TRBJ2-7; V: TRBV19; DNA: TGTGCCAGTAGTATTGCGGGAAAGATCTACGAGCAGTACTTC; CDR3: CASSIAGKIYEQYF
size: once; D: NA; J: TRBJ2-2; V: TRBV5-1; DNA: TGCGCCAGCAGATTGGATTCAGGGTCCACCGGGGAGCTGTTTTTT; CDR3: CASRLDSGSTGELFF
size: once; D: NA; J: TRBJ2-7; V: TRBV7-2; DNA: TGTGCCAGCAGCTTAAGTGGTTACGAGCAGTACTTC; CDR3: CASSLSGYEQYF
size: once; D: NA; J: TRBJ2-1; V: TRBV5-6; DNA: TGTGCCAGCAGCTTGGGGGACCCATCCTACAATGAGCAGTTCTTC; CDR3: CASSLGDPSYNEQFF
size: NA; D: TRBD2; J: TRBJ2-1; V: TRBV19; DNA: TGTGCCAGTAGTATGGGGACTAGCGGGGGGTTGGAGCAGTTCTTC; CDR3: CASSMGTSGGLEQFF
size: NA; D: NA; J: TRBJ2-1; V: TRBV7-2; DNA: TGTGCCAGCAGCTCCGGGAGTTGGAATGAGCAGTTCTTC; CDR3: CASSSGSWNEQFF
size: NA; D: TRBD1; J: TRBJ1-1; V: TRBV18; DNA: TGTGCCAGCTCATCCGGGACAGGGGAGGATCAGGCTTTCTTT; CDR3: CASSSGTGEDQAFF
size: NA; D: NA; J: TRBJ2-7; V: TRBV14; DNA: TGTGCCAGCAGCCGCCTCGGGACTCCCTTGGACGAGCAGTACTTC; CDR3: CASSRLGTPLDEQYF
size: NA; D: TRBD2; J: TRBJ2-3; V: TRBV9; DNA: TGTGCCAGCAGCGGCGGGACTAGCGGGGGGCGCACAGATACGCAGTATTTT; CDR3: CASSGGTSGGRTDTQYF
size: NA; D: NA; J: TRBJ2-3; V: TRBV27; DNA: TGTGCCACCCCCCTCGAGAAAAGCATGGATACGCAGTATTTT; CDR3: CATPLEKSMDTQYF
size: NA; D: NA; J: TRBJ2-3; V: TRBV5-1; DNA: TGCGCCAGCAGCTTGACTGTCGGGGGGCCGGATACGCAGTATTTT; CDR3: CASSLTVGGPDTQYF
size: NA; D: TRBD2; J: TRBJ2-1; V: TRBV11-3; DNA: TGTGCCAGCAGCTCTACTAGCGGGAGGGCCCCTGAGCAGTTCTTC; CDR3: CASSSTSGRAPEQFF
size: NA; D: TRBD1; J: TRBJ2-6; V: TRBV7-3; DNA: TGTGCCAGCAGCTTGCCCGACAGGGGTTATACTGGGGCCAACGTCCTGACTTTC; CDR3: CASSLPDRGYTGANVLTF
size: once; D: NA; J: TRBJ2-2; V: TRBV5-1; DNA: TGCGCCAGCAGCTTGGTACAGACAAACACCGGGGAGCTGTTTTTT; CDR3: CASSLVQTNTGELFF
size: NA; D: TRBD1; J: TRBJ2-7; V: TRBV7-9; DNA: TGTGCCAGCAGCTTACCGGGACAGGGGTACTTTGACGAGCAGTACTTC; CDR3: CASSLPGQGYFDEQYF
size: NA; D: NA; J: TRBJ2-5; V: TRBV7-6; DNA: TGTGCCAGCAGCTTAGGGAGCGGAGGGGGGGAGACCCAGTACTTC; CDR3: CASSLGSGGGETQYF
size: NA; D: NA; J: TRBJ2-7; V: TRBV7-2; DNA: TGTGCCAGCAGCTTAGTAGCAGGGCTAAGCTCCTACGAGCAGTACTTC; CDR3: CASSLVAGLSSYEQYF